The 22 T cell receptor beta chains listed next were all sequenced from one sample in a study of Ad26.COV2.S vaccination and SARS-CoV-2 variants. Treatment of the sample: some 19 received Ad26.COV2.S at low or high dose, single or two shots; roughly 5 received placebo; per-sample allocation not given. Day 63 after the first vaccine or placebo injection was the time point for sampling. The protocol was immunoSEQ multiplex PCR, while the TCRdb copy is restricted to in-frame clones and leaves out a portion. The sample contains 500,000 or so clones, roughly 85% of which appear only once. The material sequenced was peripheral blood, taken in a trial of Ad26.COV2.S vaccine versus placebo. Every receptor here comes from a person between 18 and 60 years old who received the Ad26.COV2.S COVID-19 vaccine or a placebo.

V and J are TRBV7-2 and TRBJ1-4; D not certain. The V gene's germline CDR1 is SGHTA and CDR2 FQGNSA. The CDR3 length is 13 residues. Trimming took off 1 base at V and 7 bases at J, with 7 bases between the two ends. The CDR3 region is CASSLGRTEKLFF. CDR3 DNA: TGTGCCAGCAGCTTAGGAAGGACTGAAAAACTGTTTTTT.

The CDR3 coding sequence is TGTGCCACCAGCACTCTCGCGGGAGTAGAGACCCAGTACTTC. This gives the protein CATSTLAGVETQYF. The V call is TRBV15, the J call TRBJ2-5; TRBD2 agrees at 7 bases. The germline V gene has CDR1 LNHNV and CDR2 YYDKDF (reference sequence). CDR3 length: 14 residues. V shed 4 bases and J 4 bases; nucleotides not matched to a gene: 6. The complete variable domain, with remaining parts taken from reference TRBV15 and TRBJ2-5, reads DAMVIQNPRYQVTQFGKPVTLSCSQTLNHNVMYWYQQKSSQAPKLLFHYYDKDFNNEADTPDNFQSRRPNTSFCFLDIRSPGLGDTAMYLCATSTLAGVETQYFGPGTRLLVL.

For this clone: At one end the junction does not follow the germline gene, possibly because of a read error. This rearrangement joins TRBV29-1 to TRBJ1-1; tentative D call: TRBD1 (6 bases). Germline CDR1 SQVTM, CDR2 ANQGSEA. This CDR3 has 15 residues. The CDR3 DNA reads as TGCAGCGTCGAAGCCTGGGGGCCCACGAACACTGAAGCTTTCTTT. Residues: CSVEAWGPTNTEAFF.

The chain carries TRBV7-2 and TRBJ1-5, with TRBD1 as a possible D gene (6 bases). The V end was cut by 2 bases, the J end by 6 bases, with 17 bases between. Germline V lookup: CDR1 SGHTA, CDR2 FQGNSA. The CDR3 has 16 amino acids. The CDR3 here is CASSLTQGGGGQPQHF. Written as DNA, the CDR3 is TGTGCCAGCAGCTTAACCCAGGGCGGAGGGGGTCAGCCCCAGCATTTT.

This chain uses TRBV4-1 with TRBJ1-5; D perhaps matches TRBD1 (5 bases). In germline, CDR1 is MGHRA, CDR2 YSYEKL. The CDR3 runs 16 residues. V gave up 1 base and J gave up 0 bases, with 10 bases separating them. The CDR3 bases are TGCGCCAGCAGCCAAGCGGGACTCAATAGCAATCAGCCCCAGCATTTT. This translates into CASSQAGLNSNQPQHF.

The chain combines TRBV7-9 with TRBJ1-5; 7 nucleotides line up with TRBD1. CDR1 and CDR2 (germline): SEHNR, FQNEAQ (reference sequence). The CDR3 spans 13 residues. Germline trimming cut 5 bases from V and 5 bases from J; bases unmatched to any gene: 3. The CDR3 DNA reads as TGTGCCAGCAGCGCGACAGGGTATCAGCCCCAGCATTTT. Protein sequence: CASSATGYQPQHF. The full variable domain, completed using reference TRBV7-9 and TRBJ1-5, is DTGVSQNPRHKITKRGQNVTFRCDPISEHNRLYWYRQTLGQGPEFLTYFQNEAQLEKSRLLSDRFSAERPKGSFSTLEIQRTEQGDSAMYLCASSATGYQPQHFGDGTRLSIL.

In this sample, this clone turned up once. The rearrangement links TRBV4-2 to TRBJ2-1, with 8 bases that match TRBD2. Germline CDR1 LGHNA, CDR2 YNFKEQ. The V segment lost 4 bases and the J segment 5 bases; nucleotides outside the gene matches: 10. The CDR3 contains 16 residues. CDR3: CASSPTSGNENNEQFF. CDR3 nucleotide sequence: TGTGCCAGCAGCCCTACTAGCGGAAACGAAAACAATGAGCAGTTCTTC.

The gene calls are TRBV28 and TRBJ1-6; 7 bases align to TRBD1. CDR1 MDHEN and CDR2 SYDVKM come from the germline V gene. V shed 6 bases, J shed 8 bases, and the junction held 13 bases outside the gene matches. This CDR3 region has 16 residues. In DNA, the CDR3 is TGTGCCAGCAGGCCGCAGGGGGGACCCTCGCATTCACCCCTCCACTTT. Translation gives CASRPQGGPSHSPLHF.

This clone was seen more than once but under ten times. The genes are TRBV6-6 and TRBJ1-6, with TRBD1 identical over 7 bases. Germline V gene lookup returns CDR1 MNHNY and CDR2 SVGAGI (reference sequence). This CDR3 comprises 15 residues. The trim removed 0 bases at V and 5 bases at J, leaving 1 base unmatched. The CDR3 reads CASSYSDRNNSPLHF. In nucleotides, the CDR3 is TGTGCCAGCAGTTACTCGGACAGGAATAATTCACCCCTCCACTTT.

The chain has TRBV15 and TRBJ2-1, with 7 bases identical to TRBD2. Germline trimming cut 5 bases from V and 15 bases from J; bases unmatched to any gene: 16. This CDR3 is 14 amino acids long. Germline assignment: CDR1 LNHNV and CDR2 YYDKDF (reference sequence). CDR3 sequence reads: CATSSSTIAGGGFF. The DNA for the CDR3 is TGTGCCACCAGCTCTTCAACCATAGCGGGCGGAGGGTTCTTC.

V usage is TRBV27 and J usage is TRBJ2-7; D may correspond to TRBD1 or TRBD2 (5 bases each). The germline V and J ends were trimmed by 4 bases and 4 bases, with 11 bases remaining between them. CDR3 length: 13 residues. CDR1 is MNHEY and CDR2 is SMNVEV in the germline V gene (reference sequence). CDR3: CASSWGYPYEQYF. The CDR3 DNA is TGTGCCAGCAGTTGGGGGTATCCTTACGAGCAGTACTTC.

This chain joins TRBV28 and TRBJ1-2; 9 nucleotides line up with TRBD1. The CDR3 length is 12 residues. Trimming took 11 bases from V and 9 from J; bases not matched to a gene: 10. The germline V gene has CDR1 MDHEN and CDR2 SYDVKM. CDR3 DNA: TGTGCCGGGCGACAGGGGGAGTTTAGCTACACCTTC. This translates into CAGRQGEFSYTF.

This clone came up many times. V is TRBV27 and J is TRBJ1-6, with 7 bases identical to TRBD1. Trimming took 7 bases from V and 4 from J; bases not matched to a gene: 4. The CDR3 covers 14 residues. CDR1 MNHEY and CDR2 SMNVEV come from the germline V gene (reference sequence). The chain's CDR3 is CASKGGFYNSPLHF. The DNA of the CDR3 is TGTGCCAGCAAAGGGGGCTTTTATAATTCACCCCTCCACTTT.

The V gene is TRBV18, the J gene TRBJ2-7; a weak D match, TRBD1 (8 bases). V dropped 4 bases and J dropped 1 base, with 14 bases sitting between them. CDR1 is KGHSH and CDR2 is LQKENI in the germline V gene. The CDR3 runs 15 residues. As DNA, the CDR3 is TGTGCCAGCTCACGCGGGGGACAGGATTCCTACGAGCAGTACTTC. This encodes CASSRGGQDSYEQYF. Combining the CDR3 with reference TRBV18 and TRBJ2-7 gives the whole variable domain NAGVMQNPRHLVRRRGQEARLRCSPMKGHSHVYWYRQLPEEGLKFMVYLQKENIIDESGMPKERFSAEFPKEGPSILRIQQVVRGDSAAYFCASSRGGQDSYEQYFGPGTRLTVT.

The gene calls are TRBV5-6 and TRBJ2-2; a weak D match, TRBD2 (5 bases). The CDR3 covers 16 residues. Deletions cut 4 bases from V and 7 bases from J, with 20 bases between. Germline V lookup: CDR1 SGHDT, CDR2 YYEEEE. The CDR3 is CASSLFGGPTLGELFF. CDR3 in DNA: TGTGCCAGCAGCCTCTTCGGAGGCCCTACCCTCGGGGAGCTGTTTTTT.

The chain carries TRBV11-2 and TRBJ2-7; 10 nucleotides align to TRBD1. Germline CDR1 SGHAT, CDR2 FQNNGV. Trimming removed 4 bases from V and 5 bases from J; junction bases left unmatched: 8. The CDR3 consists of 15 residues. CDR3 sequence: CASSSPGTGAHEQYF. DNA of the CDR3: TGTGCCAGCAGCTCACCCGGGACAGGGGCTCACGAGCAGTACTTC.

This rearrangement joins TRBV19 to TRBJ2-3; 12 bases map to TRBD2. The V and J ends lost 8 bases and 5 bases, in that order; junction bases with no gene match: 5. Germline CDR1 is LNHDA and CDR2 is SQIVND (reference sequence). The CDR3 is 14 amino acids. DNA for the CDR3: TGTGCCAGTCGCCCTAGCGGGAGGGTAGATACGCAGTATTTT. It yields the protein CASRPSGRVDTQYF.

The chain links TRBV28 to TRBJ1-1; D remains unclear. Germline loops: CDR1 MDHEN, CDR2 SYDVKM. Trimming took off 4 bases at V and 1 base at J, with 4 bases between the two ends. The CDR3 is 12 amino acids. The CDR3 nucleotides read TGTGCCAGCAGTTCTAGGAACACTGAAGCTTTCTTT. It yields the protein CASSSRNTEAFF.

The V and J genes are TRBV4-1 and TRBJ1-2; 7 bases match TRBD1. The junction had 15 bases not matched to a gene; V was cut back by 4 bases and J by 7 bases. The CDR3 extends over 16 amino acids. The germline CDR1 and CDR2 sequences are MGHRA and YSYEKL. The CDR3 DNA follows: TGCGCCAGCAGCCGAGGGACAGTCTTGGGGGGCTCTGGCTACACCTTC. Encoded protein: CASSRGTVLGGSGYTF.

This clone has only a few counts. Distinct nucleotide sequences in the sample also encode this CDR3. The CDR3 spells CASSFSGSYGYTF. CDR3 bases: TGTGCCAGCAGTTTCTCAGGGTCCTATGGCTACACCTTC. The rearrangement links TRBV27 to TRBJ1-2, with a possible D match to TRBD1 (5 bases). V lost 3 bases and J lost 4, with 9 bases in between. CDR3 size: 13 residues. The germline V gene encodes CDR1 MNHEY and CDR2 SMNVEV (reference sequence).

As DNA, the CDR3 is TGTGCCAGCAGTTTAGATGGCCGCACAGATACGCAGTATTTT. Its translation is CASSLDGRTDTQYF. The chain is built from TRBV28 and TRBJ2-3; no definite D call. V lost 2 bases, J lost 1 base, and 7 bases lay in between. The CDR3 is made up of 14 amino acids. Germline-derived CDR1 and CDR2 are MDHEN and SYDVKM.

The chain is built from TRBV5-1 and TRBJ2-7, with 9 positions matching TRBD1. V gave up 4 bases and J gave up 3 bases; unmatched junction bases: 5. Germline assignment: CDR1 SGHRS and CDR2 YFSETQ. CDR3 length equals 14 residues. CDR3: CASSHGTGYYEQYF. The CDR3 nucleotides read TGCGCCAGCAGCCACGGGACAGGGTACTACGAGCAGTACTTC.